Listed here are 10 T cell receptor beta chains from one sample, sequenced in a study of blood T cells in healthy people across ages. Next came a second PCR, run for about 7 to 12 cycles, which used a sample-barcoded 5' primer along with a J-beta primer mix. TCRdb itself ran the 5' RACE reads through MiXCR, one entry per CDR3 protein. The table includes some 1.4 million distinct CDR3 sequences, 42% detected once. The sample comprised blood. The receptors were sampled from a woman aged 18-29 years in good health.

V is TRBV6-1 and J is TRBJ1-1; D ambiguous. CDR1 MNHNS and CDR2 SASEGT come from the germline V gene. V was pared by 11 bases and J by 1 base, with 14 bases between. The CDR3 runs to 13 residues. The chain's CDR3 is CAGVPRSNTEAFF. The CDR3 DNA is TGTGCCGGAGTTCCACGGTCGAACACTGAAGCTTTCTTT.

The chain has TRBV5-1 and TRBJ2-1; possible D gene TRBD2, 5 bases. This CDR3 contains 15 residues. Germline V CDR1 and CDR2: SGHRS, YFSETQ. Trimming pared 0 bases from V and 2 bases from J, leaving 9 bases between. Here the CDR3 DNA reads TGCGCCAGCAGCTTGGCAGCGGAGCCCTACAATGAGCAGTTCTTC. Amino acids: CASSLAAEPYNEQFF. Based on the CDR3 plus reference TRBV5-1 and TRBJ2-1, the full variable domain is KAGVTQTPRYLIKTRGQQVTLSCSPISGHRSVSWYQQTPGQGLQFLFEYFSETQRNKGNFPGRFSGRQFSNSRSEMNVSTLELGDSALYLCASSLAAEPYNEQFFGPGTRLTVL.

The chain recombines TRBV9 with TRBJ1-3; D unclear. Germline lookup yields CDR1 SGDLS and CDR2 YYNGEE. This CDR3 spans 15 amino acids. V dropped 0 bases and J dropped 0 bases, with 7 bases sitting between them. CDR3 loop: CASSVGDYSGNTIYF. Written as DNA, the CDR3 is TGTGCCAGCAGCGTAGGTGACTACTCTGGAAACACCATATATTTT.

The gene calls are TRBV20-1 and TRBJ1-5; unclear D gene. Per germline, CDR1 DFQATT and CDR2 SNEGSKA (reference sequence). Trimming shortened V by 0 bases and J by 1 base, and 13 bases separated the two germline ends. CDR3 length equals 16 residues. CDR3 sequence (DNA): TGCAGTGCTAGAGATCCGCTTGGTATCAGCAATCAGCCCCAGCATTTT. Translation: CSARDPLGISNQPQHF.

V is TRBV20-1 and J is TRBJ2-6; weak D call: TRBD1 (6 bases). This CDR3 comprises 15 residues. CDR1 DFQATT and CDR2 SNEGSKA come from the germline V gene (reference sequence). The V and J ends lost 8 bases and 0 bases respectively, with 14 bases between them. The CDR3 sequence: CSPTGPSSGANVLTF. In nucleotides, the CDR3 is TGCAGTCCGACAGGTCCAAGCTCTGGGGCCAACGTCCTGACTTTC.

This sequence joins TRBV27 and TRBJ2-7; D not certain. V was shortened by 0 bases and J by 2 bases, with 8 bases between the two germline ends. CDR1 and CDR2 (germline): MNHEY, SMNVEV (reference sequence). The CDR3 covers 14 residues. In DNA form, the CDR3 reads TGTGCCAGCAGTTTATCGTTTAGGCCCTACGAGCAGTACTTC. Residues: CASSLSFRPYEQYF.

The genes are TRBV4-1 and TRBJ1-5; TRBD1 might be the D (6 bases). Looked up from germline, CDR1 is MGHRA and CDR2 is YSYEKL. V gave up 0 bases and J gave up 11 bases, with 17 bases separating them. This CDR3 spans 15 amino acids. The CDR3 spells CASSQDGGVLMAQHF. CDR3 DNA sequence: TGCGCCAGCAGCCAAGACGGGGGCGTCTTAATGGCCCAGCATTTT.

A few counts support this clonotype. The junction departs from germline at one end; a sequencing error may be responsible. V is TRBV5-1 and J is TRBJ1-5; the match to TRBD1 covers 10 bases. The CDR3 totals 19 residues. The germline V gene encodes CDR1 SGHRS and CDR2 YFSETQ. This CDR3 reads CASGLGPRDRGYSNQPQHF. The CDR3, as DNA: TGCGCCAGCGGCTTGGGCCCCCGGGACAGGGGATACAGCAATCAGCCCCAGCATTTT.

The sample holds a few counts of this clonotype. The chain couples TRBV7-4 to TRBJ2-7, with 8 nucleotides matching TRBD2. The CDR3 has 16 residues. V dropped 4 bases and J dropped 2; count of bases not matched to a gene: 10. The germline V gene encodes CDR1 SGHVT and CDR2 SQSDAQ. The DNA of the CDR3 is TGTGCCAGCAGCTCCTTACTAGCGGAGGTGACCTACGAGCAGTACTTC. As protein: CASSSLLAEVTYEQYF.

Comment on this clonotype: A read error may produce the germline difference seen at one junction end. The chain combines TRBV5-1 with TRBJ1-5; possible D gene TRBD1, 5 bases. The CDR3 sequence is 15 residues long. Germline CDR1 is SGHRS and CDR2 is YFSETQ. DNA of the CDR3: TGCGCCAGCAGCTTGGGACCCCGGGGCAATCAGCCACAGCATTTT. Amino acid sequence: CASSLGPRGNQPQHF.